The 30 T cell receptor beta chains below were found in one sample sequenced in a study of T cell responses to AZD1222 COVID-19 vaccine (dated by TCRdb to 2020 to 2022). The library was prepared using the immunoSEQ multiplex PCR assay. This immuneACCESS table, as held by TCRdb, lists in-frame sequences with V and J called but not all clones. Of the missing ones, under half trace to an unresolved V gene in checked studies; the others have no known cause. The sample table contains 200,000 or so clones; only one count was recorded for almost 95% of them. Jointly, the top ten make up roughly a tenth of the sample. Sample time point, as interpreted from the label and publication: baseline before first vaccination. Source: peripheral blood, taken on day 0 of AZD1222 vaccination. The receptors originated from an adult in good health.

This clone was recorded a few times. The chain employs TRBV7-9 and TRBJ2-5; D gene uncertain. Germline CDR1 reads SEHNR; CDR2 reads FQNEAQ (reference sequence). The CDR3 has 15 residues. V gave up 3 bases and J gave up 7 bases, with 18 bases separating them. CDR3 DNA: TGTGCCAGCAGCTTTTTCACCACCGACCGAGGGACCCAGTACTTC. This translates into CASSFFTTDRGTQYF.

This clone has a single count. This chain links TRBV11-2 with TRBJ1-1; weak D call: TRBD1 (6 bases). Per the germline V gene, CDR1 is SGHAT and CDR2 is FQNNGV. CDR3 length equals 14 residues. The V end lost 5 bases, the J end lost 3 bases, and 13 bases lay between the germline ends. The CDR3: CASSPRGGYTEAFF. The DNA for the CDR3 is TGTGCCAGCAGCCCAAGAGGGGGGTACACTGAAGCTTTCTTT.

This rearrangement joins TRBV3-1 (or the pseudogene TRBV3-2) to TRBJ2-7; TRBD1 matches 7 bases. Per the germline V gene, CDR1 is LGHDT and CDR2 is YNNKEL (reference sequence). Unmatched junction bases numbered 7, after V lost 0 bases and J lost 5 bases. This CDR3 contains 15 residues. CDR3 loop: CASSQDNNRGDEQYV. In DNA, the CDR3 is TGTGCCAGCAGCCAAGATAACAACAGGGGTGACGAGCAGTACGTC.

The CDR3 region is CSVGTSLVEQYF. The CDR3, as DNA: TGCAGCGTCGGAACCTCTTTAGTCGAGCAGTACTTC. The V and J genes are TRBV29-1 and TRBJ2-7; D is uncertain. The CDR3 sequence is 12 residues long. The V gene's germline CDR1 is SQVTM and CDR2 ANQGSEA. V was trimmed by 6 bases and J by 6 bases, leaving 15 bases between them.

This chain links TRBV3-1 (or the pseudogene TRBV3-2) with TRBJ1-1; 7 nucleotides line up with TRBD1. Germline V gene data show CDR1 as LGHDT and CDR2 as YNNKEL (reference sequence). This CDR3 is 15 amino acids long. The V gene end was trimmed by 3 bases and the J gene end by 1 base; junction bases not matched to a gene: 5. In DNA form, the CDR3 reads TGTGCCAGCAGCCACAACCAGGGGGGGAACACTGAAGCTTTCTTT. Protein sequence: CASSHNQGGNTEAFF.

CDR3 region: CASSQGVRRTNYGYTF. The CDR3 DNA reads as TGTGCCAGCAGCCAAGGGGTCAGGCGCACTAACTATGGCTACACCTTC. The chain couples TRBV5-4 to TRBJ1-2; weak D call: TRBD1 (5 bases). The germline CDR1 and CDR2 sequences are SGHNT and YYREEE (reference sequence). Trimming pared 4 bases from V and 0 bases from J, leaving 16 bases between. The CDR3 is made up of 16 amino acids.

CDR3 DNA sequence: TGCAGCGCCCATGGGGCGGGAAATGAAAAACTGTTTTTT. This translates into CSAHGAGNEKLFF. V gene TRBV29-1 combines with J gene TRBJ1-4; TRBD1 might be the D (5 bases). Germline V CDR1 and CDR2: SQVTM, ANQGSEA. V was shortened by 7 bases and J by 5 bases, with 14 bases between the two germline ends. CDR3 length equals 13 residues.

The chain combines TRBV12-3 or TRBV12-4 with TRBJ1-4; D ambiguous. The V end lost 5 bases, the J end lost 16 bases, and 17 bases lay between the germline ends. This CDR3 has 12 amino acids. The CDR3 nucleotides are TGTGCCAGCAGTCCAACACCGGGCCCAAGGTTTTTT. Protein product: CASSPTPGPRFF.

The chain carries TRBV5-6 and TRBJ2-2, with D tentatively TRBD2 (5 bases). V was cut by 0 bases and J by 3 bases, with 9 bases left in between. From germline, CDR1 is SGHDT and CDR2 YYEEEE. The CDR3 totals 15 residues. CDR3 bases: TGTGCCAGCAGCTTGGCCGCGGACTACACCGGGGAGCTGTTTTTT. This encodes CASSLAADYTGELFF.

This clone was counted once. This sequence joins TRBV10-2 and TRBJ1-1, with D perhaps TRBD1 (6 bases). V shed 5 bases and J shed 3 bases, with 16 bases lying between them. The CDR3 runs to 15 residues. The V gene's germline CDR1 is WSHSY and CDR2 SAAADI. CDR3 sequence: CASSRGRGLDTEAFF. The CDR3 DNA reads as TGCGCCAGCAGTCGGGGCAGGGGATTGGACACTGAAGCTTTCTTT.

This chain connects TRBV3-1 (or the pseudogene TRBV3-2) to TRBJ2-3; 8 bases map to TRBD1. The CDR3 has 16 amino acids. In germline, CDR1 is LGHDT, CDR2 YNNKEL (reference sequence). V dropped 3 bases and J dropped 2; count of bases not matched to a gene: 7. CDR3 DNA sequence: TGTGCCAGCAGCCAGGGGGACAGGAGCCTCACAGATACGCAGTATTTT. Protein: CASSQGDRSLTDTQYF.

This clone was detected only once. J is TRBJ1-4 and V is TRBV6-5; no reliable D call. There are 11 residues in the CDR3. Germline V gene data show CDR1 as MNHEY and CDR2 as SVGAGI. The V and J ends lost 5 bases and 7 bases respectively, with 5 bases between them. The CDR3 here is CASSHGEKLFF. In nucleotides, the CDR3 is TGTGCCAGCAGTCACGGTGAAAAACTGTTTTTT.

This clone was observed once. The gene calls are TRBV21-1 and TRBJ2-1; whether TRBD2, the table's D call, matches the DNA was not checked. TRBV21-1 is reported as a pseudogene. The CDR3 is 20 residues long. The CDR3 protein is CASSFSPGLAGVGRVNEQFF. CDR3 coding DNA: TGTGCCAGCAGCTTTTCCCCAGGACTAGCGGGCGTAGGTCGGGTCAATGAGCAGTTCTTC.

V gene TRBV5-1 combines with J gene TRBJ2-7; D is possibly TRBD2 (6 bases). The CDR3 has 14 residues. Per the germline V gene, CDR1 is SGHRS and CDR2 is YFSETQ. V dropped 5 bases and J dropped 1 base, with 13 bases sitting between them. The DNA for the CDR3 is TGCGCCAGCAGACCGGGACTGGAATCCTACGAGCAGTACGTC. Translated, it gives CASRPGLESYEQYV.

This clone was picked up one time. This rearrangement joins TRBV7-9 to TRBJ2-2; D is perhaps TRBD2 (5 bases). Germline assignment: CDR1 SEHNR and CDR2 FQNEAQ (reference sequence). The CDR3 length is 17 residues. V gave up 7 bases and J gave up 1 base, with 19 bases separating them. The CDR3 reads CASNLGGKVMNTGELFF. DNA of the CDR3: TGTGCCAGCAATTTAGGAGGAAAAGTTATGAACACCGGGGAGCTGTTTTTT.

The V and J genes are TRBV7-9 and TRBJ2-2; D remains unclear. The germline gives CDR1 SEHNR, CDR2 FQNEAQ (reference sequence). The CDR3 is 14 residues long. With 7 bases removed from V and 0 bases from J, the gap between germline ends came to 9 bases. In DNA form, the CDR3 reads TGTGCCAGCACCCCTGGGCCGAACACCGGGGAGCTGTTTTTT. It specifies CASTPGPNTGELFF.

In this sample, this clone turned up once. V gene TRBV27 combines with J gene TRBJ2-1; D is undetermined. V shed 4 bases and J shed 1 base, with 14 bases lying between them. The germline V gene has CDR1 MNHEY and CDR2 SMNVEV (reference sequence). The CDR3 sequence is 16 residues long. The CDR3 bases are TGTGCCAGCAGTTCCTCGATCGCCCTTTCCTACAATGAGCAGTTCTTC. This encodes CASSSSIALSYNEQFF.

The chain couples TRBV19 to TRBJ1-2, with 8 positions matching TRBD1. With V trimmed by 5 bases and J by 8 bases, 16 bases remained unmatched. The CDR3 loop spans 16 amino acids. Germline CDR1 and CDR2: LNHDA and SQIVND (reference sequence). The CDR3 loop reads CASSPGTGIRHGGYTF. The CDR3 DNA sequence: TGTGCCAGTAGTCCCGGGACAGGTATTCGGCACGGCGGCTACACCTTC. Full variable domain (outside the CDR3, taken from reference TRBV19 and TRBJ1-2): DGGITQSPKYLFRKEGQNVTLSCEQNLNHDAMYWYRQDPGQGLRLIYYSQIVNDFQKGDIAEGYSVSREKKESFPLTVTSAQKNPTAFYLCASSPGTGIRHGGYTFGSGTRLTVV.

This clone was seen more than once but under ten times. The CDR3 loop is CASSPTGQGYEQYV. The DNA for the CDR3 is TGTGCCAGCAGTCCTACGGGACAGGGTTACGAGCAGTACGTC. The V call is TRBV27, the J call TRBJ2-7; 9 bases align to TRBD1. The junction had 6 bases not matched to a gene; V was cut back by 5 bases and J by 4 bases. CDR1 is MNHEY and CDR2 is SMNVEV in the germline V gene (reference sequence). This CDR3 is built from 14 residues.

This chain connects TRBV12-5 to TRBJ2-1, with a tentative D call TRBD2 (6 bases). This CDR3 region has 14 residues. Trimming pared 5 bases from V and 3 bases from J, leaving 11 bases between. Germline V CDR1 and CDR2: LGHNT, FRNRAP. DNA for the CDR3: TGTGCTAGTGGTATCGAGACTAGCTACAATGAGCAGTTCTTC. It codes for CASGIETSYNEQFF.

The rearrangement uses TRBV5-6 and TRBJ1-1; TRBD1 might be the D (5 bases). Germline V gene sequence: CDR1 SGHDT, CDR2 YYEEEE. The CDR3 covers 14 residues. Trimming left V 1 base short and J 6 bases short, with 13 bases between. CDR3 sequence: CASSLPSGGPEAFF. DNA for the CDR3: TGTGCCAGCAGCTTGCCTTCCGGGGGACCTGAAGCTTTCTTT.

This chain connects TRBV28 to TRBJ1-2; 9 nucleotides agree with TRBD1. Germline trimming cut 6 bases from V and 5 bases from J; bases unmatched to any gene: 19. The CDR3 has 18 residues. CDR1 MDHEN and CDR2 SYDVKM come from the germline V gene. The chain's CDR3 is CASSRPRDRVSVSYGYTF. CDR3 bases: TGTGCCAGCAGCCGGCCCCGGGACAGGGTTTCCGTTTCTTATGGCTACACCTTC.

The genes are TRBV18 and TRBJ1-6; a weak D match, TRBD1 (5 bases). CDR1 and CDR2 from the germline V gene are KGHSH and LQKENI. Trimming stripped 0 bases from V and 7 bases from J, with 13 bases between. The CDR3 extends over 16 amino acids. CDR3 sequence: CASSPPTGVGNSPLHF. CDR3 nucleotides: TGTGCCAGCTCACCACCGACGGGGGTAGGGAATTCACCCCTCCACTTT.

This chain connects TRBV7-9 to TRBJ1-4; no reliable D call. The CDR3 covers 15 residues. CDR1 is SEHNR, CDR2 FQNEAQ, per germline (reference sequence). V was clipped by 5 bases and J by 3 bases, with 13 bases between them. This chain's CDR3 is CASSLTTVSNEKLFF. In nucleotides, the CDR3 is TGTGCCAGCAGCCTGACGACGGTGTCTAATGAAAAACTGTTTTTT.

The rearrangement links TRBV18 to TRBJ1-1, with D possibly TRBD1 on 5 matching bases. The length of the CDR3 is 13 residues. Germline V gives CDR1 KGHSH, CDR2 LQKENI. Deletions cut 3 bases from V and 2 bases from J, with 7 bases between. CDR3 region: CASSPGLNTEAFF. The CDR3 DNA is TGTGCCAGCTCACCGGGACTAAACACTGAAGCTTTCTTT.

The rearrangement links TRBV13 to TRBJ1-1, with unresolved D. Trimming pared 8 bases from V and 0 bases from J, leaving 13 bases between. Germline CDR1 reads PRHDT; CDR2 reads FYEKMQ (reference sequence). The CDR3 spans 14 residues. The CDR3 region is CASLNEGVNTEAFF. The CDR3 coding sequence is TGTGCCAGCCTGAACGAGGGTGTGAACACTGAAGCTTTCTTT.

This chain connects TRBV24-1 to TRBJ2-5; D is unresolved. Germline values: CDR1 KGHDR, CDR2 SFDVKD. Trimming took 5 bases from V and 0 from J, leaving 6 bases between them. The CDR3 contains 13 residues. Here the CDR3 DNA reads TGTGCCACCAGTGGGTCGTACCAAGAGACCCAGTACTTC. This gives the protein CATSGSYQETQYF.

The V call is TRBV2, the J call TRBJ1-4; 7 positions match TRBD1. The V gene end was trimmed by 6 bases and the J gene end by 2 bases; junction bases not matched to a gene: 6. This CDR3 comprises 15 residues. Germline V gene sequence: CDR1 SNHLY, CDR2 FYNNEI. The CDR3 nucleotides read TGTGCCAGCAGCAGGATGGGACAGACTAATGAAAAACTGTTTTTT. Translation gives CASSRMGQTNEKLFF.

Remarks on this clone: It is unclear where the CDR3 begins or ends on the DNA, so no DNA is shown, and the CDR3 is as TCRdb lists it. The chain links TRBV21-1 to TRBJ2-3; the table names TRBD2, a call not compared with the DNA. TRBV21-1 is a recognized pseudogene. Ends included, the CDR3 has 18 residues. The CDR3 region is CASVGGGSLARGTDTQYF.

This rearrangement joins TRBV7-3 to TRBJ2-1, with TRBD1 matching 7 bases. CDR3 length: 14 amino acids. The germline CDR1 and CDR2 sequences are SGHTA and FQGTGA. Unmatched junction bases numbered 5, after V lost 5 bases and J lost 4 bases. CDR3 DNA: TGTGCCAGCAGCCGGACAGGAGAGTACAATGAGCAGTTCTTC. It is translated as CASSRTGEYNEQFF.